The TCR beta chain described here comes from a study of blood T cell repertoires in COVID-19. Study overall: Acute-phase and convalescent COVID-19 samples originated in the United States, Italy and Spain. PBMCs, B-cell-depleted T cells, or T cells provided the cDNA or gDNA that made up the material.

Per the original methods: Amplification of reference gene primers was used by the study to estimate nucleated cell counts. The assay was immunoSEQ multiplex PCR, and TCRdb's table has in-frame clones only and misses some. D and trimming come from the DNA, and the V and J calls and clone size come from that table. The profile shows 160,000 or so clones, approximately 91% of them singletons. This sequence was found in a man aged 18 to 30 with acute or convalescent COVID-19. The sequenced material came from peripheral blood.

The DNA of the CDR3 is TGTGCCAGCAATCCACAGACAGGGTTGGGTTCACCCCTCCACTTT. This encodes CASNPQTGLGSPLHF. V is TRBV28 and J is TRBJ1-6; TRBD1 matches 7 bases. The V segment lost 7 bases and the J segment 9 bases; nucleotides outside the gene matches: 12. The CDR3 sequence is 15 residues long. Germline lookup yields CDR1 MDHEN and CDR2 SYDVKM.